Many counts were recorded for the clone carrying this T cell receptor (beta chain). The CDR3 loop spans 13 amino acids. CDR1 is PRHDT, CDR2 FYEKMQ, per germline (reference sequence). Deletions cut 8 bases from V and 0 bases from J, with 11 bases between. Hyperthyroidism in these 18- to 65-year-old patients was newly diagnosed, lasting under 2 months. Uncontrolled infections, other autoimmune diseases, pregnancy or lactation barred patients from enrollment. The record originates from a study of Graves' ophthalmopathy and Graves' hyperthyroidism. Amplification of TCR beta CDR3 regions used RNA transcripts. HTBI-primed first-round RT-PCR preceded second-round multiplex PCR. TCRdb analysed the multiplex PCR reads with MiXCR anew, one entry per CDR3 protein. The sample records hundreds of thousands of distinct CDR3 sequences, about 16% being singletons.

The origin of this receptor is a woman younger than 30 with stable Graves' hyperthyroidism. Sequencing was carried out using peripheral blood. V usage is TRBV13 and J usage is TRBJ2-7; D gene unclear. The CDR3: CASAKEGSYEQYF. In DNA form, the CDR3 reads TGTGCCAGCGCCAAGGAAGGCTCCTACGAGCAGTACTTC.